Below, 17 T cell receptor beta chains from the same sample are listed, as sequenced in a study of persistence of HIV-infected CD4 T cells. No antigen is known for these receptors. The stimulus was an HIV-1 Gag 15-mer peptide pool, around 1.1 ug/peptide/mL. CD40L-negative CD69-negative CD45RO-high memory CD4+ T cells were sorted as populations depleted of antigen-responding cells. Sequencing used immunoSEQ version 4 in survey mode. Sequencing used immunoSEQ multiplex PCR; TCRdb keeps in-frame clones, though not all of them. The sample records approximately 36,000 clones, under 90% being singletons. Source: cultured CD4+ T cells from PBMCs, taken from a patient who received antiretroviral therapy. The receptor source for this set is an adult with HIV. The donor label of this sample is uncertain.

The chain combines TRBV28 with TRBJ1-2; 8 bases are a match to TRBD1. V gave up 5 bases and J gave up 4 bases; unmatched junction bases: 3. The CDR3 totals 13 residues. CDR1 is MDHEN, CDR2 SYDVKM, per germline. CDR3 DNA: TGTGCCAGCAGTGCAGGGGGCCGCTATGGCTACACCTTC. This codes for CASSAGGRYGYTF.

The chain uses TRBV28 and TRBJ1-1; 7 positions agree with TRBD1. The CDR3 runs to 14 residues. Germline V lookup: CDR1 MDHEN, CDR2 SYDVKM. Unmatched junction bases numbered 7, after V lost 4 bases and J lost 5 bases. CDR3 in amino acids: CASSSTGTRTEAFF. The CDR3 region has the DNA TGTGCCAGCAGTTCGACAGGGACTCGGACTGAAGCTTTCTTT.

This sequence joins TRBV7-7 and TRBJ2-7; D is possibly TRBD1 (5 bases). V lost 1 base and J 2 bases, leaving 12 bases between the germline ends. The CDR3 extends over 15 amino acids. Germline V CDR1 and CDR2: SSHAT, FNYEAQ (reference sequence). CDR3: CASSLVVGRAYEQYF. The DNA for the CDR3 is TGTGCCAGCAGCTTAGTCGTGGGCAGGGCCTACGAGCAGTACTTC.

J is TRBJ2-7 and V is TRBV28, with 14 nucleotides matching TRBD2. The V segment lost 3 bases and the J segment 4 bases; nucleotides outside the gene matches: 8. Germline CDR1 is MDHEN and CDR2 is SYDVKM. The CDR3 sequence is 17 residues long. CDR3 nucleotide sequence: TGTGCCAGCAGTTTCCGGACTAGCGGGGGGCTTCCATACGAGCAGTACTTC. Its translation: CASSFRTSGGLPYEQYF.

The chain joins TRBV12-3 or TRBV12-4 to TRBJ1-6, with D perhaps matching TRBD1 (5 bases). The CDR3 is 12 residues long. V shed 3 bases and J shed 14 bases, with 11 bases lying between them. The CDR3 DNA sequence: TGTGCCAGCAGTTTTCAGGGAGAAGCCCTCCACTTT. Translation: CASSFQGEALHF.

This clone has only a few counts. This chain links TRBV3-1 (or the pseudogene TRBV3-2) with TRBJ2-2, with TRBD2 identical over 12 bases. From germline, CDR1 is LGHDT and CDR2 YNNKEL (reference sequence). J was trimmed by 4 bases and V by 4 bases; bases with no gene match: 7. CDR3 size: 17 residues. The CDR3 bases are TGTGCCAGCAGCCTCAGACTAGCGGGGGCATCCACCGGGGAGCTGTTTTTT. It encodes CASSLRLAGASTGELFF.

The chain uses TRBV29-1 and TRBJ2-7, with 8 bases fitting TRBD1. The CDR3 runs 13 residues. V lost 5 bases, J lost 0 bases, and 3 bases stayed unmatched. Germline CDR1 and CDR2: SQVTM and ANQGSEA. The CDR3 nucleotides read TGCAGCGTTTATGGACAGGGCTCCTACGAGCAGTACTTC. The encoded protein is CSVYGQGSYEQYF.

The chain recombines TRBV2 with TRBJ2-2; no clear D gene. This CDR3 is 11 amino acids long. V gave up 7 bases and J gave up 8 bases, with 8 bases separating them. The germline V gene has CDR1 SNHLY and CDR2 FYNNEI. The CDR3 DNA sequence: TGTGCCAGCACACTGAGAGGGGAGCTGTTTTTT. It codes for CASTLRGELFF.

The chain recombines TRBV18 with TRBJ1-5; D may be TRBD1 (5 bases). Germline lookup yields CDR1 KGHSH and CDR2 LQKENI. V was shortened by 3 bases and J by 11 bases, with 17 bases between the two germline ends. The CDR3 totals 14 residues. CDR3: CASSPEFGGGAQHF. As DNA, the CDR3 is TGTGCCAGCTCACCCGAATTCGGGGGGGGAGCCCAGCATTTT.

In this sample, this clone turned up a few times. The CDR3 nucleotides read TGTGCCAGCAGTTTAGGAGGAACGCTCGCAGATACGCAGTATTTT. It translates to CASSLGGTLADTQYF. The rearrangement joins TRBV28 to TRBJ2-3; tentative D call: TRBD2 (5 bases). The germline V and J ends were trimmed by 2 bases and 4 bases, with 13 bases remaining between them. The length of the CDR3 is 15 residues. Per the germline V gene, CDR1 is MDHEN and CDR2 is SYDVKM.

The V call is TRBV7-9, the J call TRBJ2-7; D is ambiguous. CDR3 size: 15 residues. V was cut by 5 bases and J by 5 bases, with 19 bases left in between. The germline gives CDR1 SEHNR, CDR2 FQNEAQ (reference sequence). The CDR3 DNA sequence: TGTGCCAGCAGCCCCTCCACCCCCGGACCCCACGAGCAGTACTTC. Residues: CASSPSTPGPHEQYF.

The rearrangement links TRBV3-1 (or the pseudogene TRBV3-2) to TRBJ2-7, with 8 bases identical to TRBD2. V was clipped by 1 base and J by 9 bases; unmatched bases: 17. Germline V CDR1 and CDR2: LGHDT, YNNKEL (reference sequence). CDR3 length: 17 residues. CDR3 sequence: CASSQGSIFGGAVPQYF. The DNA of the CDR3 is TGTGCCAGCAGCCAAGGGTCTATCTTCGGGGGGGCAGTTCCGCAGTACTTC.

The rearrangement links TRBV7-9 to TRBJ1-2; D remains ambiguous. The germline V gene has CDR1 SEHNR and CDR2 FQNEAQ (reference sequence). Trimming cost V 5 bases and J 9 bases, with 13 bases left between them. This CDR3 is built from 12 residues. The CDR3 is CASSPLHGSYTF. DNA for the CDR3: TGTGCCAGCAGCCCGCTACACGGGAGCTACACCTTC.

This chain connects TRBV28 to TRBJ1-2; TRBD1 might be the D (6 bases). V shed 3 bases and J shed 7 bases, with 12 bases lying between them. The V gene's germline CDR1 is MDHEN and CDR2 SYDVKM. CDR3 length: 13 amino acids. DNA for the CDR3: TGTGCCAGCAGTTTCAGGGGAATAGGTGGCTACACCTTC. Translation: CASSFRGIGGYTF.

This chain joins TRBV28 and TRBJ1-4; 8 nucleotides line up with TRBD1. Trimming at V came to 6 bases and at J to 7 bases, leaving 7 bases not matched to a gene. Germline V gives CDR1 MDHEN, CDR2 SYDVKM. This CDR3 contains 14 residues. The DNA for the CDR3 is TGTGCCAGCAGCCGGGACAGGTTGCGTGAAAAACTGTTTTTT. Residues: CASSRDRLREKLFF.

The chain combines TRBV5-4 with TRBJ2-3; 12 positions match TRBD2. The germline gives CDR1 SGHNT, CDR2 YYREEE (reference sequence). The CDR3 extends over 17 amino acids. With V trimmed by 0 bases and J by 4 bases, 6 bases remained unmatched. DNA for the CDR3: TGTGCCAGCAGCTTGGAGCTAGCGGGGGGGCCGTCAGATACGCAGTATTTT. This gives the protein CASSLELAGGPSDTQYF.

The V call is TRBV6-5, the J call TRBJ2-5; TRBD2 matches at 8 bases. CDR3 length: 16 residues. The V gene's germline CDR1 is MNHEY and CDR2 SVGAGI. V shed 0 bases, J shed 1 base, and the junction held 4 bases outside the gene matches. For the CDR3, the DNA is TGTGCCAGCAGTTACTCTAATAGCGGGGCCCAAGAGACCCAGTACTTC. Its protein product is CASSYSNSGAQETQYF.